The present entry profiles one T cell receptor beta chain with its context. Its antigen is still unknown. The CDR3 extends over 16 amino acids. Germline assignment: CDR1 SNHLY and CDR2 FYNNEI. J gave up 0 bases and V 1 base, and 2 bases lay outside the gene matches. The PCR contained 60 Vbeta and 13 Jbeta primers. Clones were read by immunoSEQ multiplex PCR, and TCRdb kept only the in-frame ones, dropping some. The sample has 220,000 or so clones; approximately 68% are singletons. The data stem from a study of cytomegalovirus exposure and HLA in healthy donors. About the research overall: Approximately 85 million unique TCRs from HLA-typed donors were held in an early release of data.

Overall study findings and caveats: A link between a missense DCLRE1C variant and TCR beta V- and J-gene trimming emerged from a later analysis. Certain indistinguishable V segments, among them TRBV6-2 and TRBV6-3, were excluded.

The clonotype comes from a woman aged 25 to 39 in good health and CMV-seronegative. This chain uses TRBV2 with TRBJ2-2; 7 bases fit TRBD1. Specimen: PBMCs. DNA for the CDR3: TGTGCCAGCAGTGAAGTAGGGGGCGCGAACACCGGGGAGCTGTTTTTT. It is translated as CASSEVGGANTGELFF.